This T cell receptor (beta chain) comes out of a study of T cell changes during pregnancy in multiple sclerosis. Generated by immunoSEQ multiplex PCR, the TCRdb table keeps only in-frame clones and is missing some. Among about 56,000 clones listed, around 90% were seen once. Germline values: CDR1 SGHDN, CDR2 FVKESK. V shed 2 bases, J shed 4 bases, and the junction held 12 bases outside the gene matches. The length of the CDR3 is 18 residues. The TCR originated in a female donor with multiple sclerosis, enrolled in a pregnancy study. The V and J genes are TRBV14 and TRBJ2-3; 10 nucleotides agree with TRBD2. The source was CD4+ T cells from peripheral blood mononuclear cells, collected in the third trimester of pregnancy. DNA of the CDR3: TGTGCCAGCAGCCAATCGGAACGAGCGGGGGGGCGGTCAGATACGCAGTATTTT. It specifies CASSQSERAGGRSDTQYF.